Presented here are 22 T cell receptor beta chains from one specimen sequenced in a study of monozygotic twins with inflammatory bowel disease. TCRdb re-analyzed the 5' RACE reads; it lists each CDR3 protein once, without DNA. This sample's table has some 150,000 distinct CDR3 sequences. The sequenced material came from blood. These receptors originate from a human donor with ulcerative colitis or Crohn's disease, or a healthy co-twin of an affected twin (not recorded which).

The chain carries TRBV7-6 and TRBJ2-7; TCRdb returns TRBD1, unconfirmable since there is no DNA. The length of the CDR3 is 14 residues. In germline, CDR1 is SGHVS, CDR2 FNYEAQ. The CDR3: CASSPDRGMEEQYF.

V gene TRBV20-1 combines with J gene TRBJ1-6; TCRdb's D gene call, TRBD1, goes unchecked for lack of DNA. The CDR3 is made up of 14 amino acids. Germline lookup yields CDR1 DFQATT and CDR2 SNEGSKA (reference sequence). The CDR3 here is CSAGRTGGNSPLHF.

The V and J genes are TRBV29-1 and TRBJ2-3; TCRdb returns TRBD1, unconfirmable since there is no DNA. The CDR3 runs 12 residues. Germline V gene data show CDR1 as SQVTM and CDR2 as ANQGSEA. The CDR3 sequence: CSVDRGQGPQYF.

This sequence joins TRBV5-1 and TRBJ2-5; the TRBD2 assignment by TCRdb is unverifiable without DNA. The CDR3 runs 15 residues. Per the germline V gene, CDR1 is SGHRS and CDR2 is YFSETQ. The CDR3 sequence: CASSRRLAGQETQYF.

CDR3 loop: CSATETSGRYVYEQFF. V and J are TRBV20-1 and TRBJ2-1; the D call from TCRdb, TRBD2, cannot be confirmed without DNA. The germline CDR1 and CDR2 sequences are DFQATT and SNEGSKA (reference sequence). CDR3 length: 16 amino acids.

The chain combines TRBV5-4 with TRBJ1-4. This CDR3 has 13 residues. Germline CDR1 SGHNT, CDR2 YYREEE (reference sequence). The chain's CDR3 is CASSLANREKLFF.

V and J are TRBV20-1 and TRBJ2-7; TCRdb gives TRBD1 as the D gene, but with no DNA this cannot be confirmed. From germline, CDR1 is DFQATT and CDR2 SNEGSKA (reference sequence). This CDR3 has 12 amino acids. The CDR3 loop reads CSVFLDRGLQYF.

CDR3 sequence reads: CASSLVPSPPQTILAKNMQYF. The gene calls are TRBV11-2 and TRBJ2-4. Germline-derived CDR1 and CDR2 are SGHAT and FQNNGV. The CDR3 has 21 residues. Based on the CDR3 plus reference TRBV11-2 and TRBJ2-4, the full variable domain is EAGVAQSPRYKIIEKRQSVAFWCNPISGHATLYWYQQILGQGPKLLIQFQNNGVVDDSQLPKDRFSAERLKGVDSTLKIQPAKLEDSAVYLCASSLVPSPPQTILAKNMQYFGAGTRLSVL.

V and J are TRBV25-1 and TRBJ2-7; the D call of TRBD2 rests on TCRdb alone, since no DNA is present to check it. The CDR3 is 12 residues long. The germline gives CDR1 MGHDK, CDR2 SYGVNS. CDR3 sequence reads: CASSRGVGEQYF.

The V gene is TRBV5-1, the J gene TRBJ2-7; checking the TCRdb D call of TRBD1 is not possible without DNA. The CDR3 runs to 14 residues. CDR1 and CDR2 (germline): SGHRS, YFSETQ. The CDR3 loop reads CASSTGTDSYEQYF.

V and J are TRBV20-1 and TRBJ2-1; TCRdb lists TRBD1, though no DNA is available to test this call. Germline CDR1 and CDR2: DFQATT and SNEGSKA (reference sequence). The CDR3 spans 14 residues. CDR3 amino acids: CSASVGGPVGEQFF.

The genes are TRBV7-2 and TRBJ2-1; TCRdb calls TRBD2, which cannot be checked without DNA. Germline-derived CDR1 and CDR2 are SGHTA and FQGNSA. This CDR3 has 17 residues. CDR3 amino acids: CASSLMDYPTPSNEQFF. Using reference TRBV7-2 and TRBJ2-1 for the parts outside the CDR3, the full variable domain is GAGVSQSPSNKVTEKGKDVELRCDPISGHTALYWYRQSLGQGLEFLIYFQGNSAPDKSGLPSDRFSAERTGGSVSTLTIQRTQQEDSAVYLCASSLMDYPTPSNEQFFGPGTRLTVL.

This chain joins TRBV21-1 and TRBJ2-1; the TRBD2 assignment by TCRdb is unverifiable without DNA. TRBV21-1 is a pseudogene segment. The CDR3 extends over 15 amino acids. This CDR3 is CASTTRASGSCEQFF.

V and J are TRBV5-6 and TRBJ1-5; TCRdb proposes TRBD1, but this gene call is untestable without DNA. Germline values: CDR1 SGHDT, CDR2 YYEEEE. The CDR3 contains 18 residues. CDR3 protein: CASSLWGQGTPGPQPQHF.

V is TRBV7-2 and J is TRBJ2-7. The CDR3 has 12 residues. Germline CDR1 and CDR2: SGHTA and FQGNSA. CDR3 protein: CASSPVSYEQYF.

The CDR3 is CASSIGQVAGELFF. The gene calls are TRBV19 and TRBJ2-2. This CDR3 region has 14 residues. Germline V gene sequence: CDR1 LNHDA, CDR2 SQIVND (reference sequence). Looking up the rest from reference TRBV19 and TRBJ2-2 gives the full variable domain: DGGITQSPKYLFRKEGQNVTLSCEQNLNHDAMYWYRQDPGQGLRLIYYSQIVNDFQKGDIAEGYSVSREKKESFPLTVTSAQKNPTAFYLCASSIGQVAGELFFGEGSRLTVL.

This chain connects TRBV6-1 to TRBJ2-1; the TCRdb call, TRBD1, lacks DNA for checking. The V gene's germline CDR1 is MNHNS and CDR2 SASEGT. The CDR3 runs to 15 residues. CDR3 in amino acids: CASRVAPDWGNEQFF.

The CDR3 is CASSPTGPGMNTEAFF. The V and J genes are TRBV7-9 and TRBJ1-1; the D gene TCRdb calls, TRBD1, cannot be checked with no DNA. The germline V gene encodes CDR1 SEHNR and CDR2 FQNEAQ (reference sequence). The length of the CDR3 is 16 residues.

The chain links TRBV20-1 to TRBJ2-7; no DNA is available, so the TRBD1 call from TCRdb remains unchecked. The germline V gene encodes CDR1 DFQATT and CDR2 SNEGSKA (reference sequence). CDR3 length: 12 amino acids. The CDR3 is CSARPGAYEQYF.

The chain has TRBV5-1 and TRBJ2-5. The CDR3 contains 12 residues. Looked up from germline, CDR1 is SGHRS and CDR2 is YFSETQ. CDR3 amino acids: CASSLGSGTQYF. Based on the CDR3 plus reference TRBV5-1 and TRBJ2-5, the full variable domain is KAGVTQTPRYLIKTRGQQVTLSCSPISGHRSVSWYQQTPGQGLQFLFEYFSETQRNKGNFPGRFSGRQFSNSRSEMNVSTLELGDSALYLCASSLGSGTQYFGPGTRLLVL.

This chain connects TRBV10-3 to TRBJ1-1. Germline V gives CDR1 ENHRY, CDR2 SYGVKD. The CDR3 sequence is 13 residues long. CDR3 region: CAISEGDSGRAFF.

This chain connects TRBV20-1 to TRBJ2-3. The CDR3 consists of 16 residues. CDR1 and CDR2 (germline): DFQATT, SNEGSKA (reference sequence). This CDR3 reads CSARVPGTASTDTQYF.